Given below is one TCR beta chain in context. What it binds is not known. This specimen belongs to a study of T cell repertoires in aging, cancer and after chemotherapy. Study information: Some 9.4 million TCR reads made up the full dataset. Study-level findings and limits: Rebound thymic output was suggested by rising median generation probability during chemotherapy in each cancer cohort.

Peripheral blood genomic DNA, not sorted cells or RNA, was the template. Germline V gene lookup returns CDR1 SNHLY and CDR2 FYNNEI. V lost 0 bases to trimming and J lost 4 bases, with 12 bases between them. CDR3 size: 15 residues. TRB rearrangements spanning V, D and J were amplified using mixed TRB-A/B primers. TCRdb re-called the multiplex PCR reads with MiXCR, one entry per CDR3 protein. The table includes approximately 2,000 distinct CDR3 sequences, 15% to 25% detected once. The TCR was taken from a human donor with a solid tumor. The genes are TRBV2 and TRBJ1-2, with D unresolved. Sequenced material: blood. The DNA of the CDR3 is TGTGCCAGCAGTGAAGCGAGCCGCCTGTCCTATGGCTACACCTTC. It is translated as CASSEASRLSYGYTF.